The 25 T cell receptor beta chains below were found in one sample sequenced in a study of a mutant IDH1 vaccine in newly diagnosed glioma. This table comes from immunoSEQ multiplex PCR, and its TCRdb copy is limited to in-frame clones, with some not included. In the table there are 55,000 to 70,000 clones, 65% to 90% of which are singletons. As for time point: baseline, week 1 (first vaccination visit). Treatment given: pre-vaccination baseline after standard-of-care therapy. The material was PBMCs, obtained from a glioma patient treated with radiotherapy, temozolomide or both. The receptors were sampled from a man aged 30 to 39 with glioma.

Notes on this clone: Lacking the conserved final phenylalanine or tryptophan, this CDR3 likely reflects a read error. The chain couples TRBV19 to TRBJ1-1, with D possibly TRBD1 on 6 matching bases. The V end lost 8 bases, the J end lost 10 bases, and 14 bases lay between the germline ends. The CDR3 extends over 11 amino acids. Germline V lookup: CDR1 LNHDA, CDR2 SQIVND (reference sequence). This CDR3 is CASRTGSTAFL. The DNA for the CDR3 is TGTGCCAGTCGAACAGGGTCTACAGCTTTCCTT.

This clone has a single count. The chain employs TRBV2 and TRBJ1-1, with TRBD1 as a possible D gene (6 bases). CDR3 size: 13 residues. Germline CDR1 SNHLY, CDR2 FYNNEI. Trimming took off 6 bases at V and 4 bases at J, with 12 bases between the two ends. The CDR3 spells CASRGAFGTEAFF. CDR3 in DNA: TGTGCCAGCAGGGGGGCGTTCGGCACTGAAGCTTTCTTT.

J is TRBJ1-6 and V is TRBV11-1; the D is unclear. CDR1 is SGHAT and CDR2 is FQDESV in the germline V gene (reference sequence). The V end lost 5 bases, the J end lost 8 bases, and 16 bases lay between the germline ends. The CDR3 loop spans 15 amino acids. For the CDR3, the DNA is TGTGCCAGCAGCCCTGGAGGGAGGGTACATTCACCCCTCCACTTT. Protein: CASSPGGRVHSPLHF.

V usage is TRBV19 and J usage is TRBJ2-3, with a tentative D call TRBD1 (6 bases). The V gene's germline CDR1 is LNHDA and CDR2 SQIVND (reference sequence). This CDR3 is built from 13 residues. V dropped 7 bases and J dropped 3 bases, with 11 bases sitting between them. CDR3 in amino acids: CASNKGVTDTQYF. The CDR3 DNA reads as TGTGCCAGTAACAAGGGGGTAACAGATACGCAGTATTTT.

The CDR3 protein is CASSLGAPMAAEKLFF. The CDR3 region has the DNA TGTGCCAGCAGCTTGGGAGCCCCGATGGCGGCTGAAAAACTGTTTTTT. This rearrangement joins TRBV5-8 to TRBJ1-4; D not resolved. Germline lookup yields CDR1 SGHTS and CDR2 YDEGEE. The CDR3 extends over 16 amino acids. V lost 0 bases to trimming and J lost 7 bases, with 16 bases between them.

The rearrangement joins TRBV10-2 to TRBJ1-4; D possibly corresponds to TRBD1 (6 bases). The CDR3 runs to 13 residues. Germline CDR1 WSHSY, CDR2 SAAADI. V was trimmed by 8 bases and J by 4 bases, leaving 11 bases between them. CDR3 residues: CASGGGFNEKLFF. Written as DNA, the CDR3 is TGCGCCAGCGGGGGCGGATTTAATGAAAAACTGTTTTTT.

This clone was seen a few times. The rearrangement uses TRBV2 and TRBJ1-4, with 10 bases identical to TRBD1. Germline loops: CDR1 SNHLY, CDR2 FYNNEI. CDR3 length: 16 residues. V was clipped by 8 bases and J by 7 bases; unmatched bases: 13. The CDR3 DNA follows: TGTGCCAGCGGGGGGGGACAGGGGAAGGCGGGTGAAAAACTGTTTTTT. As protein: CASGGGQGKAGEKLFF.

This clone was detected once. Written as DNA, the CDR3 is TGTGCCAGCAGTTTATCCTCGTACCAAGAGACCCAGTACTTC. Amino acids: CASSLSSYQETQYF. The chain has TRBV27 and TRBJ2-5; D ambiguous. This CDR3 has 14 amino acids. CDR1 and CDR2 (germline): MNHEY, SMNVEV (reference sequence). The V end was cut by 0 bases, the J end by 0 bases, with 5 bases between.

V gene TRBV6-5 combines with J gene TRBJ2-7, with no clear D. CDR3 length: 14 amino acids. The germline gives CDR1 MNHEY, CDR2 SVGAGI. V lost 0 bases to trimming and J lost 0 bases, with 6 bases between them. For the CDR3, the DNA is TGTGCCAGCAGTTACTCCAGACTCTCCTACGAGCAGTACTTC. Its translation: CASSYSRLSYEQYF.

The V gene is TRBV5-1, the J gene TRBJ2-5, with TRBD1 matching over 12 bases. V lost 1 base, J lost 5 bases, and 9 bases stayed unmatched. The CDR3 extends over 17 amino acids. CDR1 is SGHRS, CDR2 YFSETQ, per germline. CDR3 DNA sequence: TGCGCCAGCAGCTTGCATGGGACAGGGGGCGGTGAGGAGACCCAGTACTTC. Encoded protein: CASSLHGTGGGEETQYF.

The CDR3 spells CASSLGGAGANVLTF. CDR3 sequence (DNA): TGCGCCAGCAGCTTGGGTGGGGCTGGGGCCAACGTCCTGACTTTC. This chain joins TRBV5-1 and TRBJ2-6; unclear D gene. This CDR3 contains 15 residues. V gave up 0 bases and J gave up 2 bases, with 6 bases separating them. Per the germline V gene, CDR1 is SGHRS and CDR2 is YFSETQ.

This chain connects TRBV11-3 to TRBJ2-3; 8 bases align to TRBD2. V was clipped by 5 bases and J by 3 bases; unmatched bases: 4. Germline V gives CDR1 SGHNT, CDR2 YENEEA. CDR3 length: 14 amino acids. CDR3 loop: CASSPGTRTDTQYF. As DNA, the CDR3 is TGTGCCAGCAGCCCCGGGACTAGAACAGATACGCAGTATTTT.

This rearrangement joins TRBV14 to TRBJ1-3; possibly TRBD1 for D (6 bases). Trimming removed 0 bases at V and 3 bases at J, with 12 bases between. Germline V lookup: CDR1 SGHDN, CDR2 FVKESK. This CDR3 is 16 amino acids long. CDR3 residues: CASSQDLGAGGNTIYF. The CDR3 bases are TGTGCCAGCAGCCAAGATTTGGGGGCTGGTGGAAACACCATATATTTT. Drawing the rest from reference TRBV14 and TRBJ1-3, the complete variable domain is EAGVTQFPSHSVIEKGQTVTLRCDPISGHDNLYWYRRVMGKEIKFLLHFVKESKQDESGMPNNRFLAERTGGTYSTLKVQPAELEDSGVYFCASSQDLGAGGNTIYFGEGSWLTVV.

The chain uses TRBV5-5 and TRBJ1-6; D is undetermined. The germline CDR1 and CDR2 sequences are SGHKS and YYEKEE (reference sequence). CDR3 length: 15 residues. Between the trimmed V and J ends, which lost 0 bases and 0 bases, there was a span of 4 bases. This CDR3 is CASSLGYSYNSPLHF. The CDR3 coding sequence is TGTGCCAGCAGCTTGGGATACTCCTATAATTCACCCCTCCACTTT.

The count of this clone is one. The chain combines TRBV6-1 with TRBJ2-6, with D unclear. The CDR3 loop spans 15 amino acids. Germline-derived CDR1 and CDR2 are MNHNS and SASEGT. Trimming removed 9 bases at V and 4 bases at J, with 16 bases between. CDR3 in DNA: TGTGCCAGTTCGGGCCATGTGGCAGGGGCCAACGTCCTGACTTTC. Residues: CASSGHVAGANVLTF.

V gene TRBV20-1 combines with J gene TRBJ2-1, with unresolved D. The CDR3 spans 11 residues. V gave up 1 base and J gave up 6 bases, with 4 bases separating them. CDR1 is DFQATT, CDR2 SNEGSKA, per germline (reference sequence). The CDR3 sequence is CSARGPNEQFF. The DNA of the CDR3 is TGCAGTGCTAGAGGTCCCAATGAGCAGTTCTTC.

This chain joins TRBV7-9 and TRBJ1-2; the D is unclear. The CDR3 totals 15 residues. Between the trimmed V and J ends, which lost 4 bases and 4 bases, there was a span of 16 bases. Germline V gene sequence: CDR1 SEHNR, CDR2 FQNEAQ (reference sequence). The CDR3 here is CASSSGVNRGYGYTF. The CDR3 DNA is TGTGCCAGCAGCTCAGGAGTTAATCGGGGCTATGGCTACACCTTC.

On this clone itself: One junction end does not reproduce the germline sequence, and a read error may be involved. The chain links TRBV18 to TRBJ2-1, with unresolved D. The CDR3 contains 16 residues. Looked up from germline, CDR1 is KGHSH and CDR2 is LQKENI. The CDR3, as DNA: TGTGTCAGCTCACCACTTTTGCCGGGTCGAAACAATGAGCAGTTCTTC. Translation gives CVSSPLLPGRNNEQFF.

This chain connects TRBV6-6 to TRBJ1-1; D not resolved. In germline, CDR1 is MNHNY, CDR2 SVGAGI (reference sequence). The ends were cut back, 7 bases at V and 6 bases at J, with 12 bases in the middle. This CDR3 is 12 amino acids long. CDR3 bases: TGTGCCAGCACCGCTGTGGGCTCTGAAGCTTTCTTT. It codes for CASTAVGSEAFF.

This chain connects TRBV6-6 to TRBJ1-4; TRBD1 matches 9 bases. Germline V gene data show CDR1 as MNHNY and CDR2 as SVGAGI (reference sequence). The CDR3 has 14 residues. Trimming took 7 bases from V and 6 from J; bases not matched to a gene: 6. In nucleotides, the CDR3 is TGTGCCAGCAACGGCCGGACAGGGGATGAAAAACTGTTTTTT. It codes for CASNGRTGDEKLFF.

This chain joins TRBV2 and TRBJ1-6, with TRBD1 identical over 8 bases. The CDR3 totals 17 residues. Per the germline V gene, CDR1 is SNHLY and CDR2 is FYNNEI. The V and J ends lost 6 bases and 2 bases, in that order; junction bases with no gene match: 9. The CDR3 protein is CASSVRQGATYNSPLHF. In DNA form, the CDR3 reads TGTGCCAGCAGCGTAAGGCAGGGGGCTACCTATAATTCACCCCTCCACTTT.

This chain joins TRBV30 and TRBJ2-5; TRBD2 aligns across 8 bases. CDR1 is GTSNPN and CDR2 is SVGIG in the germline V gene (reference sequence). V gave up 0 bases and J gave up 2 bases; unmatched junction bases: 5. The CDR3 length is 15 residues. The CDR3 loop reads CAWSVNPGGQETQYF. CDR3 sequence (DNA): TGTGCCTGGAGTGTAAATCCGGGGGGGCAAGAGACCCAGTACTTC.

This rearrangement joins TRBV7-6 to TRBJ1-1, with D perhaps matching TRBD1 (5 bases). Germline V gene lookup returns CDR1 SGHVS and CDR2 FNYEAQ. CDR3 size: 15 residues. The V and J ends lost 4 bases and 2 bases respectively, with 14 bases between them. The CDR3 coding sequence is TGTGCCAGCAGCTCCCAACAGGAGATCAACACTGAAGCTTTCTTT. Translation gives CASSSQQEINTEAFF. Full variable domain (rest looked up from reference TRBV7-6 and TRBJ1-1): GAGVSQSPRYKVTKRGQDVALRCDPISGHVSLYWYRQALGQGPEFLTYFNYEAQQDKSGLPNDRFSAERPEGSISTLTIQRTEQRDSAMYRCASSSQQEINTEAFFGQGTRLTVV.

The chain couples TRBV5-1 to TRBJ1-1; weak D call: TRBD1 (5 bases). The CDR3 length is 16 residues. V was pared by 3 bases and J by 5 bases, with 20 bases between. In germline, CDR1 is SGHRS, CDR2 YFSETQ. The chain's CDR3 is CASSSSIGRVRTEAFF. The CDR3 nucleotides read TGCGCCAGCAGCTCGAGTATTGGCAGGGTAAGGACTGAAGCTTTCTTT.

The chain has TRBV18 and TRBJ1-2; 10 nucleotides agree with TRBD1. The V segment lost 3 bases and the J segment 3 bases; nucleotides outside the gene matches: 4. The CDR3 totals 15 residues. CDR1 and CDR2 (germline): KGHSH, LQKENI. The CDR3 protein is CASSPRQGADYGYTF. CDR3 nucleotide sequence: TGTGCCAGCTCACCCCGACAGGGGGCGGACTATGGCTACACCTTC.